This T cell receptor beta chain was captured by sequencing in a study of T cells in Graves' hyperthyroidism and ophthalmopathy. CDR1 and CDR2 from the germline V gene are MDHEN and SYDVKM. This CDR3 comprises 15 residues. With 5 bases removed from V and 0 bases from J, the gap between germline ends came to 11 bases. This clonotype was seen many times. RNA transcripts provided the source from which TCR beta CDR3 regions were amplified. The HTBI set primed first-round TCR CDR3 RT-PCR. TCRdb itself ran the multiplex PCR reads through MiXCR, one entry per CDR3 protein. The sample includes a few hundred thousand distinct CDR3 sequences, approximately 20% of them seen just once. Graves' hyperthyroidism showing no ophthalmopathy progression within 18 months was considered stable. Those patients with uncontrolled infection, other autoimmune disease, pregnancy or lactation were excluded.

The V gene is TRBV28, the J gene TRBJ1-5; the D is unclear. This TCR derives from a middle-aged man with Graves' hyperthyroidism. The specimen was blood. CDR3 protein: CASSPALNSNQPQHF. The CDR3 DNA follows: TGTGCCAGCAGTCCCGCCCTCAATAGCAATCAGCCCCAGCATTTT.